The 8 T cell receptor beta chains reported below all come from one sample, sequenced in a study of PD-1 blockade in classical Hodgkin lymphoma. Autologous stem cell transplantation was followed by relapse in every patient, and brentuximab vedotin exposure varied. Produced via immunoSEQ multiplex PCR; TCRdb's table is partial and in-frame only. There are roughly 70,000 clones in the sample; 71% occur only once, and approximately 9.1% lies in the top ten. The starting material was peripheral blood mononuclear cells (PBMCs), obtained before the second cycle of nivolumab. The receptor source for this set is a human donor with classical Hodgkin lymphoma.

This clone has at least ten counts. This chain links TRBV4-1 with TRBJ1-6; D possibly corresponds to TRBD1 (5 bases). The CDR3 consists of 17 residues. Germline V gene lookup returns CDR1 MGHRA and CDR2 YSYEKL. V was trimmed by 4 bases and J by 0 bases, leaving 13 bases between them. CDR3 sequence: CASSLGDSFSYNSPLHF. CDR3 DNA sequence: TGCGCCAGCAGCCTTGGAGACAGCTTCTCCTATAATTCACCCCTCCACTTT.

This sequence joins TRBV2 and TRBJ1-2; D uncertain. The V gene's germline CDR1 is SNHLY and CDR2 FYNNEI. V dropped 6 bases and J dropped 4 bases, with 12 bases sitting between them. The CDR3 contains 13 residues. CDR3 nucleotides: TGTGCCAGCAGCCCGACGGGAGTCTATGGCTACACCTTC. This gives the protein CASSPTGVYGYTF.

The gene calls are TRBV5-1 and TRBJ2-5; no reliable D call. Trimming cost V 7 bases and J 5 bases, with 12 bases left between them. Germline V gene sequence: CDR1 SGHRS, CDR2 YFSETQ. The CDR3 is 12 amino acids. The CDR3 spells CASGDVGETQYF. The CDR3 DNA reads TGCGCCAGCGGCGATGTGGGGGAGACCCAGTACTTC.

As for this clone: The sample holds other DNA sequences that translate to the same CDR3. The V and J genes are TRBV19 and TRBJ2-7; no definite D call. CDR1 LNHDA and CDR2 SQIVND come from the germline V gene (reference sequence). This CDR3 contains 12 residues. The DNA for the CDR3 is TGTGCTACCCGGACGGATTCCTACGAGCAGTACTTC. Translated, it gives CATRTDSYEQYF.

V is TRBV10-2 and J is TRBJ1-4; TRBD1 is a possible D gene (6 bases). CDR3 length: 14 amino acids. Per the germline V gene, CDR1 is WSHSY and CDR2 is SAAADI. V lost 3 bases, J lost 6 bases, and 11 bases lay in between. CDR3 bases: TGCGCCAGCAGTGACTCCGGACAGTATGAAAAACTGTTTTTT. Translating it yields CASSDSGQYEKLFF.

This chain links TRBV2 with TRBJ2-1; D unclear. V was trimmed by 2 bases and J by 0 bases, leaving 14 bases between them. CDR1 SNHLY and CDR2 FYNNEI come from the germline V gene. This CDR3 region has 17 residues. CDR3 coding DNA: TGTGCCAGCAGTGAACCCCCCCCCAAGAGCTCCTACAATGAGCAGTTCTTC. It specifies CASSEPPPKSSYNEQFF. The full variable domain, rest sourced from reference TRBV2 and TRBJ2-1, is EPEVTQTPSHQVTQMGQEVILRCVPISNHLYFYWYRQILGQKVEFLVSFYNNEISEKSEIFDDQFSVERPDGSNFTLKIRSTKLEDSAMYFCASSEPPPKSSYNEQFFGPGTRLTVL.

The V gene is TRBV7-9, the J gene TRBJ1-4; 7 positions match TRBD1. Trimming removed 5 bases from V and 0 bases from J; junction bases left unmatched: 15. This CDR3 is built from 19 residues. Germline V lookup: CDR1 SEHNR, CDR2 FQNEAQ (reference sequence). DNA of the CDR3: TGTGCCAGCAGCAGATTAACCGGGACAGTTTTCTCAACTAATGAAAAACTGTTTTTT. Translated, it gives CASSRLTGTVFSTNEKLFF.

This chain uses TRBV27 with TRBJ2-7, with TRBD2 matching 7 bases. The CDR3 is 15 residues long. Germline loops: CDR1 MNHEY, CDR2 SMNVEV (reference sequence). J gave up 3 bases and V 6 bases, and 11 bases lay outside the gene matches. Here the CDR3 reads CASSPGGLRHYEQYF. CDR3 DNA sequence: TGTGCCAGCAGCCCGGGGGGACTAAGACACTACGAGCAGTACTTC.